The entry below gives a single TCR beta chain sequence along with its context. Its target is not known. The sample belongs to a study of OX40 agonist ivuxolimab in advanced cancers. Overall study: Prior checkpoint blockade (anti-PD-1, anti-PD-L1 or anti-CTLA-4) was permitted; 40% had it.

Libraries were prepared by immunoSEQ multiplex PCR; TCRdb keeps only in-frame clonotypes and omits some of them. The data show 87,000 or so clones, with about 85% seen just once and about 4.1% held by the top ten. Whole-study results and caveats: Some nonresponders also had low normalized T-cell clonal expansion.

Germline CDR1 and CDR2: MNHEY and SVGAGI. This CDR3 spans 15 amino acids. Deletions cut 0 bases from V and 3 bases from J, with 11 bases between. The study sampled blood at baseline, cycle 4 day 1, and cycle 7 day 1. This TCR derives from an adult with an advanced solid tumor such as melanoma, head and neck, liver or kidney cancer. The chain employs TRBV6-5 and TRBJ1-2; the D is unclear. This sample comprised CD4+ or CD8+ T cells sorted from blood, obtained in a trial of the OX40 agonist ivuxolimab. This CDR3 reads CASSYSARAYYGYTF. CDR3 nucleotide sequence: TGTGCCAGCAGTTACTCGGCCCGGGCGTACTATGGCTACACCTTC.